This T cell receptor beta chain stems from a study of CD8 T cells in Susac syndrome. The J segment lost 7 bases and the V segment lost 5 bases, leaving 8 bases of the junction unmatched. Germline CDR1 is MNHEY and CDR2 is SVGEGT. CDR3 length equals 15 residues. RNA was extracted with the RNeasy kit, and a quantity of about 0.45 to 1 ug was reverse transcribed using random hexamers. TCRdb re-derived calls from the immunoSEQ multiplex PCR reads in MiXCR, one entry per CDR3 protein. The table lists about 49,000 distinct CDR3 sequences, over 85% of them singletons. The TCR was taken from a human donor in good health. The chain carries TRBV6-2 or TRBV6-3 and TRBJ2-1; 10 bases are shared with TRBD1. The sample consisted of CD8+ T cells from PBMCs. In DNA form, the CDR3 reads TGTGCCAGCAGTGGACCGGGACAGGGGATAAATGAGCAGTTCTTC. This translates into CASSGPGQGINEQFF.